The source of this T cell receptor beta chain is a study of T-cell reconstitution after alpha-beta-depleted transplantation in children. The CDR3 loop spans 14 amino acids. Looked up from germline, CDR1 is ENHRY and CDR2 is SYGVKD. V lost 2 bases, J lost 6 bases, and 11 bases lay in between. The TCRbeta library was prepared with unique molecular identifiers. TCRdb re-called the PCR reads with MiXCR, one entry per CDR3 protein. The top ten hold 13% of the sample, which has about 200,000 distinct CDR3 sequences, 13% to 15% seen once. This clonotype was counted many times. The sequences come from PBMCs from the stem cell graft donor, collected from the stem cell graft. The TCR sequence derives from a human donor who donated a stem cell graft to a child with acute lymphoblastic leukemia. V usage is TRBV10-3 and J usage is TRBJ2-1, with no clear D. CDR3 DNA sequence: TGTGCCATCAGTGAGGGTGCCCCGGGCAATGAGCAGTTCTTC. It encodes CAISEGAPGNEQFF.